The 27 T cell receptor beta chains presented below share a single source sample, sequenced in a study of T cells in localized non-small cell lung cancer. Sequencing used immunoSEQ multiplex PCR; TCRdb keeps in-frame clones, though not all of them. The sample holds 20,000 to 25,000 clones, approximately 88% seen once. This specimen consisted of peripheral blood mononuclear cells, obtained before any cancer treatment. These receptors were taken from a woman aged 40-75 years with stage III lung adenocarcinoma.

This clone turned up a few times. The V gene is TRBV30, the J gene TRBJ1-5, with 8 nucleotides matching TRBD1. This CDR3 comprises 15 residues. The junction had 13 bases not matched to a gene; V was cut back by 5 bases and J by 7 bases. Germline CDR1 GTSNPN, CDR2 SVGIG (reference sequence). Here the CDR3 DNA reads TGTGCCTGGGGGCCTAAAGGGACAGGCGGGCAGCCCCAGCATTTT. It codes for CAWGPKGTGGQPQHF.

This chain uses TRBV7-6 with TRBJ2-1; TRBD2 matches 8 bases. CDR3 length: 16 amino acids. The trim removed 5 bases at V and 6 bases at J, leaving 12 bases unmatched. Germline V gene sequence: CDR1 SGHVS, CDR2 FNYEAQ. The CDR3 DNA sequence: TGTGCCAGCAGCCGCGAAGCGGGAGTGGCGGTCAATGAGCAGTTCTTC. It yields the protein CASSREAGVAVNEQFF.

The chain uses TRBV2 and TRBJ2-2, with 12 bases lining up with TRBD2. The CDR3 is made up of 16 amino acids. The germline V gene encodes CDR1 SNHLY and CDR2 FYNNEI. The V and J ends lost 5 bases and 4 bases, in that order; junction bases with no gene match: 5. The CDR3 DNA is TGTGCCAGCAGTTCTAGCGGGGGGGCCGTCACCGGGGAGCTGTTTTTT. It codes for CASSSSGGAVTGELFF.

The chain employs TRBV21-1 and TRBJ1-5. TRBV21-1 is given as a pseudogene. There are 18 residues in the CDR3. DNA for the CDR3: TGTGCCAGCAGCAAAGGTTTTGCGGGAAGGCCTAGCATTCAGCCCCAGCATTTT. Translation gives CASSKGFAGRPSIQPQHF.

J is TRBJ2-1 and V is TRBV7-6; 7 positions agree with TRBD2. This CDR3 contains 14 residues. V lost 7 bases to trimming and J lost 5 bases; unmatched junction nucleotides: 8. In germline, CDR1 is SGHVS, CDR2 FNYEAQ. The DNA for the CDR3 is TGTGCCAGCACTCCTTGGGCGGGGGACAATGAGCAGTTCTTC. It specifies CASTPWAGDNEQFF.

This clone was seen only a few times. The rearrangement uses TRBV11-2 and TRBJ1-1; TRBD1 agrees at 7 bases. This CDR3 has 15 amino acids. Germline values: CDR1 SGHAT, CDR2 FQNNGV. The junction had 8 bases not matched to a gene; V was cut back by 3 bases and J by 4 bases. CDR3 amino acids: CASSFLTGRGTEAFF. In nucleotides, the CDR3 is TGTGCCAGCAGCTTTTTGACAGGGAGGGGCACTGAAGCTTTCTTT.

This chain joins TRBV19 and TRBJ2-7; D is unresolved. Trimming took 0 bases from V and 2 from J, leaving 11 bases between them. Germline V gene sequence: CDR1 LNHDA, CDR2 SQIVND (reference sequence). The CDR3 is made up of 15 amino acids. The CDR3 coding sequence is TGTGCCAGTAGTATAGATCTTGGTCAGACCTACGAGCAGTACTTC. It is translated as CASSIDLGQTYEQYF.

The chain recombines TRBV2 with TRBJ2-7; D is possibly TRBD2 (7 bases). This CDR3 is 14 amino acids long. Germline lookup yields CDR1 SNHLY and CDR2 FYNNEI. Trimming stripped 8 bases from V and 2 bases from J, with 16 bases between. CDR3 DNA: TGTGCCAGCCAGGGAGGGGGGCCTCCCTACGAGCAGTACTTC. It yields the protein CASQGGGPPYEQYF.

This chain joins TRBV6-4 and TRBJ2-2, with 9 bases identical to TRBD1. Germline V gene lookup returns CDR1 MRHNA and CDR2 SNTAGT. CDR3 length: 14 residues. J gave up 3 bases and V 4 bases, and 0 bases lay outside the gene matches. The CDR3 region is CASSGTGDTGELFF. The CDR3 nucleotides are TGTGCCAGCAGTGGGACAGGGGACACCGGGGAGCTGTTTTTT.

CDR3 nucleotide sequence: TGTGCCAGCAGCTTAGGTATAGGGTACGAGCAGTACTTC. This encodes CASSLGIGYEQYF. The rearrangement joins TRBV7-6 to TRBJ2-7; D is undetermined. V was clipped by 1 base and J by 4 bases, with 8 bases between them. Germline V gene data show CDR1 as SGHVS and CDR2 as FNYEAQ. This CDR3 region has 13 residues. Complete variable domain (other parts from reference TRBV7-6 and TRBJ2-7): GAGVSQSPRYKVTKRGQDVALRCDPISGHVSLYWYRQALGQGPEFLTYFNYEAQQDKSGLPNDRFSAERPEGSISTLTIQRTEQRDSAMYRCASSLGIGYEQYFGPGTRLTVT.

This clone was counted between two and nine times. The chain uses TRBV5-4 and TRBJ2-3; 7 nucleotides agree with TRBD1. This CDR3 spans 15 amino acids. Germline-derived CDR1 and CDR2 are SGHNT and YYREEE (reference sequence). V was clipped by 3 bases and J by 0 bases; unmatched bases: 4. CDR3 region: CASSWGTVSTDTQYF. CDR3 DNA sequence: TGTGCCAGCAGCTGGGGGACAGTTAGCACAGATACGCAGTATTTT.

As concerns this clone: Other DNA sequences from this sample encode an identical CDR3 as well. The chain recombines TRBV6-5 with TRBJ2-2; D is perhaps TRBD1 (6 bases). The CDR3 sequence is 16 residues long. V was trimmed by 1 base and J by 2 bases, leaving 11 bases between them. Per germline, CDR1 MNHEY and CDR2 SVGAGI. The CDR3 sequence is CASSYYGTPNTGELFF. The CDR3 nucleotides are TGTGCCAGCAGTTACTACGGGACACCAAACACCGGGGAGCTGTTTTTT.

The CDR3 spells CATIVRQVAEAFF. As DNA, the CDR3 is TGTGCCACCATAGTTAGACAGGTCGCTGAAGCTTTCTTT. The chain links TRBV10-3 to TRBJ1-1, with a weak D call TRBD1 (6 bases). From germline, CDR1 is ENHRY and CDR2 SYGVKD. CDR3 length equals 13 residues. The V end lost 10 bases, the J end lost 6 bases, and 18 bases lay between the germline ends.

CDR3 residues: CASSFLDRTVAGELFF. The CDR3 coding sequence is TGTGCCAGCAGCTTTCTGGACAGGACCGTGGCCGGGGAGCTGTTTTTT. This sequence joins TRBV7-6 and TRBJ2-2; 7 nucleotides match TRBD1. V trimming: 3 bases; J trimming: 6 bases; junction bases outside the gene matches: 10. The CDR3 has 16 residues. From germline, CDR1 is SGHVS and CDR2 FNYEAQ.

This chain joins TRBV7-5 and TRBJ1-2. TRBV7-5 is classified as a pseudogene. The CDR3 covers 11 residues. Written as DNA, the CDR3 is TGTGCCAGAAATTGGGGCTATGGCTACACCTTC. Translation gives CARNWGYGYTF.

The J gene is TRBJ2-4, the V gene TRBV9; no clear D. Germline assignment: CDR1 SGDLS and CDR2 YYNGEE. V was trimmed by 4 bases and J by 0 bases, leaving 8 bases between them. CDR3 length equals 14 residues. The CDR3 DNA reads as TGTGCCAGCAGCTCAGGTGTAGCCAAAAACATTCAGTACTTC. Translated, it gives CASSSGVAKNIQYF.

This chain joins TRBV27 and TRBJ1-4; TRBD1 might be the D (5 bases). CDR3 length: 18 amino acids. Germline-derived CDR1 and CDR2 are MNHEY and SMNVEV (reference sequence). Trimming removed 0 bases from V and 7 bases from J, with 21 bases in between. CDR3 residues: CASSLSPPVGRVGEKLFF. The CDR3 DNA sequence: TGTGCCAGCAGTTTATCTCCCCCGGTGGGGCGTGTGGGTGAAAAACTGTTTTTT.

The CDR3 is CASSDYGLAVGEQFF. CDR3 nucleotides: TGTGCCAGCAGTGATTATGGACTAGCGGTCGGGGAGCAGTTCTTC. This sequence joins TRBV2 and TRBJ2-1; 10 positions match TRBD2. The CDR3 length is 15 residues. The junction had 9 bases not matched to a gene; V was cut back by 3 bases and J by 10 bases. CDR1 and CDR2 from the germline V gene are SNHLY and FYNNEI.

The chain is built from TRBV6-1 and TRBJ2-1, with 10 nucleotides matching TRBD2. V dropped 4 bases and J dropped 4; count of bases not matched to a gene: 4. The CDR3 consists of 15 residues. Germline-derived CDR1 and CDR2 are MNHNS and SASEGT. CDR3 in DNA: TGTGCCAGCAGTGCAGCTAGCGGGGGTTACAATGAGCAGTTCTTC. Its translation: CASSAASGGYNEQFF.

The chain uses TRBV5-1 and TRBJ2-5, with TRBD1 matching over 8 bases. The CDR3 spans 15 residues. Germline V gene data show CDR1 as SGHRS and CDR2 as YFSETQ. The V segment lost 4 bases and the J segment 5 bases; nucleotides outside the gene matches: 10. The DNA for the CDR3 is TGCGCCAGCAGCATGCAGGGGGCGAGTATGGAGACCCAGTACTTC. It translates to CASSMQGASMETQYF.

This clone was counted only a few times. The chain has TRBV19 and TRBJ1-2; D gene uncertain. This CDR3 is 13 amino acids long. CDR1 is LNHDA, CDR2 SQIVND, per germline (reference sequence). Trimming pared 2 bases from V and 5 bases from J, leaving 9 bases between. The CDR3 region is CASSIYGSYGYTF. DNA of the CDR3: TGTGCCAGTAGTATATACGGCTCGTATGGCTACACCTTC.

The chain has TRBV2 and TRBJ2-3; 14 nucleotides agree with TRBD2. Germline V gene lookup returns CDR1 SNHLY and CDR2 FYNNEI. The junction had 13 bases not matched to a gene; V was cut back by 1 base and J by 10 bases. The CDR3 sequence is 18 residues long. CDR3 in amino acids: CASSEVFRQGLAGVAQYF. Here the CDR3 DNA reads TGTGCCAGCAGTGAAGTCTTTAGGCAGGGACTAGCGGGGGTCGCGCAGTATTTT.

About this clone itself: This sample also contains other DNA sequences that code for the same CDR3. The chain carries TRBV9 and TRBJ2-3; TRBD1 aligns across 9 bases. Germline V gene sequence: CDR1 SGDLS, CDR2 YYNGEE. This CDR3 spans 15 amino acids. The ends lost 3 bases at V and 2 bases at J; junction bases unmatched: 4. CDR3 sequence reads: CASSARTGDTDTQYF. DNA of the CDR3: TGTGCCAGCAGCGCCCGGACAGGGGACACAGATACGCAGTATTTT. The full variable domain, rest sourced from reference TRBV9 and TRBJ2-3, is DSGVTQTPKHLITATGQRVTLRCSPRSGDLSVYWYQQSLDQGLQFLIQYYNGEERAKGNILERFSAQQFPDLHSELNLSSLELGDSALYFCASSARTGDTDTQYFGPGTRLTVL.

V usage is TRBV9 and J usage is TRBJ1-1; 7 bases line up with TRBD1. CDR1 is SGDLS, CDR2 YYNGEE, per germline. J was trimmed by 7 bases and V by 4 bases; bases with no gene match: 7. This CDR3 region has 13 residues. CDR3 amino acids: CASSQTGRGEAFF. CDR3 nucleotides: TGTGCCAGCAGCCAGACAGGGCGGGGTGAAGCTTTCTTT.

The V gene is TRBV19, the J gene TRBJ2-2, with 8 bases aligning to TRBD2. CDR3 length equals 14 residues. Germline V CDR1 and CDR2: LNHDA, SQIVND (reference sequence). V was clipped by 8 bases and J by 7 bases; unmatched bases: 9. The CDR3 DNA follows: TGTGCCAGTTCCAGCGGGAGAGGGATCGGGGAGCTGTTTTTT. This codes for CASSSGRGIGELFF.

This chain uses TRBV6-1 with TRBJ1-2; a possible D gene is TRBD1 (5 bases). The length of the CDR3 is 11 residues. Germline V gives CDR1 MNHNS, CDR2 SASEGT. Trimming pared 5 bases from V and 13 bases from J, leaving 14 bases between. CDR3 nucleotide sequence: TGTGCCAGCAGTTACAGTGGGGCGGTCACCTTC. Amino acids: CASSYSGAVTF.

CDR3: CASSQRPLRRQETQYF. CDR3 coding DNA: TGCGCCAGCAGCCAAAGGCCCCTGCGGAGACAAGAGACCCAGTACTTC. V is TRBV4-1 and J is TRBJ2-5; D is unclear. The CDR3 contains 16 residues. CDR1 is MGHRA and CDR2 is YSYEKL in the germline V gene. The V end lost 2 bases, the J end lost 2 bases, and 15 bases lay between the germline ends.